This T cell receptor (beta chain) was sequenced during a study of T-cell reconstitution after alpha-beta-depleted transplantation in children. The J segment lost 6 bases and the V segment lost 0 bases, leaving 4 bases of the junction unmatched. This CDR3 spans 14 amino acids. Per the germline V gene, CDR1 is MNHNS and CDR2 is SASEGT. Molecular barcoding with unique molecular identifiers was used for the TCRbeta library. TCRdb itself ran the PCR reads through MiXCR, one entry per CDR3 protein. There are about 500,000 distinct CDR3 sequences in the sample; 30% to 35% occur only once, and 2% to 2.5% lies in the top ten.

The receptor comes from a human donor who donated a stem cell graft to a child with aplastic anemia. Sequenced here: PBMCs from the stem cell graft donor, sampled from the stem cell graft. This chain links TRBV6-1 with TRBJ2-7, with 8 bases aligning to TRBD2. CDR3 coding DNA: TGTGCCAGCAGTGAAGCGGGACTAGATTCCGAGCAGTACTTC. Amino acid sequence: CASSEAGLDSEQYF.